These 8 T cell receptor beta chains originate from one sample sequenced in a study of cytomegalovirus exposure and HLA in healthy donors. 60 Vbeta and 13 Jbeta primers were used in PCR. The repertoire was sequenced with immunoSEQ multiplex PCR; TCRdb's copy has only in-frame clones and lacks some. The sample comprises about 120,000 clones, approximately 80% of which are singletons, and approximately 12% rests with the top ten. Material: PBMCs. The receptor set was obtained from a woman in her 40s in good health and CMV-seropositive.

The table lists this clone with a few counts. The V and J genes are TRBV6-5 and TRBJ1-3; the D gene is possibly TRBD1 (5 bases). Trimming removed 0 bases at V and 8 bases at J, with 14 bases between. Germline V lookup: CDR1 MNHEY, CDR2 SVGAGI. The CDR3 totals 15 residues. For the CDR3, the DNA is TGTGCCAGCAGTTACTCGTCCCATCTACAGGACACCATATATTTT. The encoded protein is CASSYSSHLQDTIYF.

The chain uses TRBV2 and TRBJ2-7; the D gene is possibly TRBD1 (5 bases). The CDR3 has 14 amino acids. V was pared by 6 bases and J by 3 bases, with 15 bases between. Per germline, CDR1 SNHLY and CDR2 FYNNEI. CDR3 loop: CASRTLRQYYEQYF. The CDR3 DNA sequence: TGTGCCAGCAGAACTTTAAGACAGTACTACGAGCAGTACTTC.

This sequence joins TRBV27 and TRBJ1-2; 12 bases agree with TRBD1. This CDR3 has 17 residues. Germline loops: CDR1 MNHEY, CDR2 SMNVEV (reference sequence). The V segment lost 6 bases and the J segment 4 bases; nucleotides outside the gene matches: 12. CDR3 sequence reads: CASSSNSGTGGLYGYTF. The CDR3 DNA reads as TGTGCCAGCAGCTCGAACTCCGGGACAGGGGGCCTCTATGGCTACACCTTC.

This clone was counted between two and nine times. The J gene is TRBJ2-1, the V gene TRBV29-1, with 7 bases that match TRBD2. Unmatched junction bases numbered 9, after V lost 5 bases and J lost 5 bases. CDR1 and CDR2 from the germline V gene are SQVTM and ANQGSEA. This CDR3 has 14 amino acids. The CDR3 DNA follows: TGCAGCGTTAAGGCCGGGACTACAAACAATGAGCAGTTCTTC. Its translation: CSVKAGTTNNEQFF.

There are a few counts of this clone. Sequence at one end of the junction differs from germline and may be a read error. Within the sample, other DNA sequences also encode this same CDR3. The chain combines TRBV30 with TRBJ1-1, with unresolved D. This CDR3 region has 13 residues. Germline-derived CDR1 and CDR2 are GTSNPN and SVGIG (reference sequence). The chain's CDR3 is CAWRFNLNTEAFF. The CDR3, as DNA: TGTGCTTGGAGGTTCAATCTGAACACTGAAGCTTTCTTT.

This chain's CDR3 is CASTLVGQGGYGYTF. In nucleotides, the CDR3 is TGTGCCAGCACCCTCGTTGGACAGGGAGGCTATGGCTACACCTTC. The chain employs TRBV5-6 and TRBJ1-2; the match to TRBD1 covers 8 bases. Germline V gene lookup returns CDR1 SGHDT and CDR2 YYEEEE. Unmatched junction bases numbered 11, after V lost 6 bases and J lost 4 bases. The CDR3 spans 15 residues.

The chain is built from TRBV28 and TRBJ1-1; D is uncertain. CDR1 is MDHEN, CDR2 SYDVKM, per germline. Trimming removed 5 bases at V and 4 bases at J, with 11 bases between. The CDR3 is made up of 13 amino acids. CDR3 sequence: CASSQNGVTEAFF. CDR3 DNA sequence: TGTGCCAGCAGTCAGAACGGGGTCACTGAAGCTTTCTTT.

The genes are TRBV23-1 and TRBJ2-7; the match to TRBD1 covers 7 bases. TRBV23-1 is an open reading frame whose function is uncertain. CDR3 length: 16 residues. The V gene end was trimmed by 9 bases and the J gene end by 2 bases; junction bases not matched to a gene: 16. As DNA, the CDR3 is TGCGCCAGGGAGGTAAGAGGGACAGAGGCCCCCTACGAGCAGTACTTC. Translating gives CAREVRGTEAPYEQYF.